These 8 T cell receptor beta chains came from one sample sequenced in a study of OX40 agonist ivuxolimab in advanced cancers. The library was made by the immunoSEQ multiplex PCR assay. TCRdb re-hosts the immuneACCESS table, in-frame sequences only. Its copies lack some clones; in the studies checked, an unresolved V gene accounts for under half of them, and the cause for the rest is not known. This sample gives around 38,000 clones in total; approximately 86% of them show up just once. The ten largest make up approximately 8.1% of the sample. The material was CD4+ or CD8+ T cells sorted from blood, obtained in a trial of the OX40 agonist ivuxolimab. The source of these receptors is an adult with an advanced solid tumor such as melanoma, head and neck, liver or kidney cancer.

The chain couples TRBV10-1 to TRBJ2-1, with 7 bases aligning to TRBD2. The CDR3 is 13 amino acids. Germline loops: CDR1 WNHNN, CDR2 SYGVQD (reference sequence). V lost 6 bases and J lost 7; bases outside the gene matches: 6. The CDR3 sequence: CASSLGGENEQFF. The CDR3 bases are TGCGCCAGCAGCCTTGGGGGGGAAAATGAGCAGTTCTTC.

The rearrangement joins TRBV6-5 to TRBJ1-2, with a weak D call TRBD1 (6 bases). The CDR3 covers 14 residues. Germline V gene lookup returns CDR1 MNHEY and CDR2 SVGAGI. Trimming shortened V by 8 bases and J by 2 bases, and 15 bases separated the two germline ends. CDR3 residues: CASRKFQGNYGYTF. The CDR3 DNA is TGTGCCAGCCGCAAATTCCAGGGGAACTATGGCTACACCTTC.

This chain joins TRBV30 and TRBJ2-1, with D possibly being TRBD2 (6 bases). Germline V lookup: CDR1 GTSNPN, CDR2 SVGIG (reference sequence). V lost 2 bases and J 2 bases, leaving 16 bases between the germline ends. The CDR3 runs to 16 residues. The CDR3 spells CAWSLKLAPPYNEQFF. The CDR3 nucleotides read TGTGCCTGGAGTCTAAAACTAGCCCCACCCTACAATGAGCAGTTCTTC. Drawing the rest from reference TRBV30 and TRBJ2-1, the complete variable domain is SQTIHQWPATLVQPVGSPLSLECTVEGTSNPNLYWYRQAAGRGLQLLFYSVGIGQISSEVPQNLSASRPQDRQFILSSKKLLLSDSGFYLCAWSLKLAPPYNEQFFGPGTRLTVL.

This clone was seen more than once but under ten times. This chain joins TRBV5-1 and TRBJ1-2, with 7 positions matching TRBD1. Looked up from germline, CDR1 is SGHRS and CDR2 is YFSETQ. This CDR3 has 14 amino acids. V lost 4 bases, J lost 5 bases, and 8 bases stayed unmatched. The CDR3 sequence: CASSANRGDYGYTF. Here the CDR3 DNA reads TGCGCCAGCAGCGCAAACAGGGGTGATTATGGCTACACCTTC.

The CDR3 region has the DNA TGCGCCAGCAGCCAAGGGATGGGGACAGGGCATTCGGGAAACACCATATATTTT. Encoded protein: CASSQGMGTGHSGNTIYF. J is TRBJ1-3 and V is TRBV4-3; TRBD1 matches at 9 bases. V was pared by 1 base and J by 4 bases, with 11 bases of the junction left unmatched. CDR1 LGHNA and CDR2 YSLEER come from the germline V gene. There are 18 residues in the CDR3.

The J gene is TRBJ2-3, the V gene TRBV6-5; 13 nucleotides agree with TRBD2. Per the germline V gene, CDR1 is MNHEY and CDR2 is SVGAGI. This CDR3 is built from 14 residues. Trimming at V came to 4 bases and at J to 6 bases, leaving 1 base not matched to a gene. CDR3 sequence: CASSWTSGSDTQYF. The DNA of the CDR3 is TGTGCCAGCAGTTGGACTAGCGGGAGTGATACGCAGTATTTT.

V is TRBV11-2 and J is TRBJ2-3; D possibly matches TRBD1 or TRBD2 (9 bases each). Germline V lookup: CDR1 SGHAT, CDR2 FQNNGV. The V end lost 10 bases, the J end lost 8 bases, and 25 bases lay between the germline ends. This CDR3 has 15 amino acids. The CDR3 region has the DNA TGTGCCACTTCGTCCGGGACAGGGCGGGAGGGTACGCAGTATTTT. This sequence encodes CATSSGTGREGTQYF. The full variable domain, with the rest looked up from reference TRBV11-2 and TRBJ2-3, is EAGVAQSPRYKIIEKRQSVAFWCNPISGHATLYWYQQILGQGPKLLIQFQNNGVVDDSQLPKDRFSAERLKGVDSTLKIQPAKLEDSAVYLCATSSGTGREGTQYFGPGTRLTVL.

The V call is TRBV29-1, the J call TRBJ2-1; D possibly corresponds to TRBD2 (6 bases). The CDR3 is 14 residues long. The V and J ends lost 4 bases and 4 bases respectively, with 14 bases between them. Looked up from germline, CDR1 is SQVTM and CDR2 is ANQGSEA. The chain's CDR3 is CSVVAVGTYNEQFF. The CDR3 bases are TGCAGCGTTGTCGCGGTGGGGACTTACAATGAGCAGTTCTTC.